This T cell receptor (beta chain) was obtained from a study of shared clonotypes between healthy human individuals. In the study overall: The study used three CD4 naive, three CD4 memory, two CD8 naive and one CD8 memory plate per donor.

Measured with immunoSEQ multiplex PCR; TCRdb has only the in-frame clones, and not every one. The data show 2 million to 2.5 million clones, with about 95% seen just once and approximately 1.2% held by the top ten. It was CD45RO-negative cells, positively selected for CCR7, that made up naive CD8 cells, with terminally differentiated effector memory CD45RA+ cells excluded. A word on this clone: The antigen is unknown. Other DNA sequences in this specimen translate into the identical CDR3.

Germline lookup yields CDR1 MNHEY and CDR2 SMNVEV (reference sequence). The CDR3 extends over 13 amino acids. Trimming took 5 bases from V and 2 from J, leaving 10 bases between them. Study-level results: Relative to their counterparts shared across all four donors, non-shared clonotypes exhibited diminished generation probabilities.

The sequence came from a man aged 18-30 years in good health. The rearrangement joins TRBV27 to TRBJ2-7; D might be TRBD1 or TRBD2, each matching 5 bases. Source material: naive CD8+ T cells sorted from blood. This CDR3 reads CASSPGTAYEQYF. For the CDR3, the DNA is TGTGCCAGCAGTCCCGGGACGGCCTACGAGCAGTACTTC.